A single sample is the source of the 31 T cell receptor beta chains below, sequenced in a study of human T cells and chemical hapten exposure. As to time point: patch test 3, about 24 weeks after DPC sensitization. Treatment noted: therapeutic diphenylcyclopropenone sensitization with weekly scalp DPC. TCRdb ran MiXCR on the RACE reads and lists one entry per CDR3 protein. The sample holds about 190,000 distinct CDR3 sequences; around 25% are singletons and the top ten take roughly 2.5%. This material consisted of whole blood, taken in connection with sensitization to the hapten diphenylcyclopropenone (DPC). The source is a woman aged 40 to 50 with alopecia areata. Some clones in this sample may be carry-over from other donors' samples.

This clonotype appeared a few times. The DNA of the CDR3 is TGTGCCAGCAGCCCGAGTGGTCAGCTGCTCTATGGCTACACCTTC. Its protein is CASSPSGQLLYGYTF. V gene TRBV7-2 combines with J gene TRBJ1-2; D gene ambiguous. Trimming pared 5 bases from V and 4 bases from J, leaving 17 bases between. This CDR3 contains 15 residues. Germline CDR1 SGHTA, CDR2 FQGNSA. Complete variable domain (other parts from reference TRBV7-2 and TRBJ1-2): GAGVSQSPSNKVTEKGKDVELRCDPISGHTALYWYRQSLGQGLEFLIYFQGNSAPDKSGLPSDRFSAERTGGSVSTLTIQRTQQEDSAVYLCASSPSGQLLYGYTFGSGTRLTVV.

In its sample, this clonotype was seen many times. This rearrangement joins TRBV20-1 to TRBJ1-1; D is uncertain. CDR3 length: 13 residues. Germline CDR1 reads DFQATT; CDR2 reads SNEGSKA (reference sequence). Trimming took off 5 bases at V and 7 bases at J, with 17 bases between the two ends. The CDR3 nucleotides read TGCAGTGCTCCACCCTCAGCGTGGGGTGAAGCTTTCTTT. It is translated as CSAPPSAWGEAFF.

This clonotype was observed a few times. The chain couples TRBV6-2 or TRBV6-3 to TRBJ2-1, with TRBD2 matching over 13 bases. The ends lost 6 bases at V and 9 bases at J; junction bases unmatched: 2. The germline V gene has CDR1 MNHEY and CDR2 SVGEGT. The CDR3 is 13 residues long. CDR3 DNA: TGTGCCAGCAGAGGGACTAGCGGGATTGAGCAGTTCTTC. Translated: CASRGTSGIEQFF.

This chain joins TRBV9 and TRBJ1-3, with 10 bases lining up with TRBD1. CDR1 SGDLS and CDR2 YYNGEE come from the germline V gene. The ends lost 4 bases at V and 4 bases at J; junction bases unmatched: 8. This CDR3 has 16 amino acids. In DNA, the CDR3 is TGTGCCAGCAGCCTAAGGGACAGGGGTTCAGGAAACACCATATATTTT. Its protein is CASSLRDRGSGNTIYF.

Only a few counts were recorded for this clonotype. The CDR3 protein is CSGGVNEQFF. In nucleotides, the CDR3 is TGCAGCGGTGGGGTCAATGAGCAGTTCTTC. The chain employs TRBV29-1 and TRBJ2-1; D gene uncertain. This CDR3 has 10 amino acids. Trimming cost V 7 bases and J 6 bases, with 7 bases left between them. From germline, CDR1 is SQVTM and CDR2 ANQGSEA.

This clonotype was found a few times. This rearrangement joins TRBV5-1 to TRBJ1-1; D may be TRBD1 (6 bases). The V end lost 3 bases, the J end lost 7 bases, and 16 bases lay between the germline ends. CDR1 is SGHRS, CDR2 YFSETQ, per germline. CDR3 length equals 14 residues. CDR3 protein: CASSSGTSGVEAFF. As DNA, the CDR3 is TGCGCCAGCAGCTCCGGGACATCAGGTGTTGAAGCTTTCTTT.

This clonotype came up a few times. V is TRBV29-1 and J is TRBJ1-2; 9 bases match TRBD1. V was pared by 7 bases and J by 8 bases, with 8 bases of the junction left unmatched. The CDR3 runs 12 residues. CDR1 and CDR2 (germline): SQVTM, ANQGSEA. CDR3 DNA sequence: TGCAGCGCTTGGGGACAGGGAGAGGGCTACACCTTC. Protein product: CSAWGQGEGYTF.

The chain couples TRBV7-9 to TRBJ2-2, with D hard to call. V was cut by 1 base and J by 2 bases, with 8 bases left in between. The length of the CDR3 is 15 residues. CDR1 and CDR2 (germline): SEHNR, FQNEAQ (reference sequence). CDR3 residues: CASSLEWGNTGELFF. CDR3 bases: TGTGCCAGCAGCTTAGAGTGGGGAAACACCGGGGAGCTGTTTTTT.

The chain is built from TRBV18 and TRBJ1-5; D is possibly TRBD1 (5 bases). Germline V gene data show CDR1 as KGHSH and CDR2 as LQKENI. Deletions cut 0 bases from V and 2 bases from J, with 11 bases between. The CDR3 loop spans 16 amino acids. As DNA, the CDR3 is TGTGCCAGCTCACCACCCGGGACCGGGGGCAATCAGCCCCAGCATTTT. Protein sequence: CASSPPGTGGNQPQHF. The full variable domain, its missing parts supplied by reference TRBV18 and TRBJ1-5, is NAGVMQNPRHLVRRRGQEARLRCSPMKGHSHVYWYRQLPEEGLKFMVYLQKENIIDESGMPKERFSAEFPKEGPSILRIQQVVRGDSAAYFCASSPPGTGGNQPQHFGDGTRLSIL.

This chain links TRBV12-3 or TRBV12-4 with TRBJ2-3, with D perhaps matching TRBD2 (6 bases). Deletions cut 4 bases from V and 5 bases from J, with 16 bases between. The CDR3 consists of 15 residues. DNA of the CDR3: TGTGCCAGCAGTTCCTCGGCGGGGTCGGGAGATACGCAGTATTTT. It translates to CASSSSAGSGDTQYF.

This clonotype has just a few counts. V gene TRBV2 combines with J gene TRBJ2-7, with 10 bases aligning to TRBD2. V was pared by 5 bases and J by 1 base, with 2 bases of the junction left unmatched. This CDR3 has 14 amino acids. CDR1 and CDR2 (germline): SNHLY, FYNNEI. Here the CDR3 DNA reads TGTGCCAGCAGTCGGACTAGCGGTTCCTACGAGCAGTACTTC. It codes for CASSRTSGSYEQYF.

This clonotype was seen a handful of times. This chain uses TRBV11-2 with TRBJ2-7; D possibly corresponds to TRBD2 (6 bases). The germline V gene encodes CDR1 SGHAT and CDR2 FQNNGV. The CDR3 spans 13 residues. Trimming took off 4 bases at V and 3 bases at J, with 10 bases between the two ends. The CDR3 DNA reads as TGTGCCAGCAGCTCCATGGGACTCTACGAGCAGTACTTC. Residues: CASSSMGLYEQYF.

The rearrangement links TRBV15 to TRBJ2-3; no reliable D call. CDR1 and CDR2 (germline): LNHNV, YYDKDF (reference sequence). This CDR3 is built from 12 residues. Trimming took off 0 bases at V and 6 bases at J, with 4 bases between the two ends. CDR3 region: CATSRDGDTQYF. The DNA of the CDR3 is TGTGCCACCAGCAGAGACGGGGATACGCAGTATTTT.

This sequence joins TRBV27 and TRBJ1-2, with 7 bases fitting TRBD1. CDR3 length: 15 residues. The germline V gene encodes CDR1 MNHEY and CDR2 SMNVEV (reference sequence). V lost 5 bases and J lost 4; bases outside the gene matches: 10. CDR3 region: CASSVRQGGSYGYTF. CDR3 DNA sequence: TGTGCCAGCAGTGTCCGACAGGGAGGTAGCTATGGCTACACCTTC.

The chain combines TRBV9 with TRBJ2-1; 9 nucleotides align to TRBD2. The V gene end was trimmed by 7 bases and the J gene end by 6 bases; junction bases not matched to a gene: 14. CDR3 length equals 16 residues. CDR1 is SGDLS and CDR2 is YYNGEE in the germline V gene. CDR3 sequence: CASHSSGLAGTNEQFF. As DNA, the CDR3 is TGTGCCAGCCACTCAAGCGGGCTAGCGGGAACCAATGAGCAGTTCTTC.

The J gene is TRBJ2-3, the V gene TRBV9; TRBD2 matches 16 bases. After removal of 5 bases from V and 5 bases from J, the junction contained 2 bases not matched to a gene. Germline CDR1 reads SGDLS; CDR2 reads YYNGEE. The CDR3 has 15 residues. The DNA of the CDR3 is TGTGCCAGCAGGGGACTAGCGGGGGGGGAAGATACGCAGTATTTT. Protein product: CASRGLAGGEDTQYF.

This clonotype has just a few counts. The CDR3 DNA follows: TGTGCCAGCACCCTGACTAGCGGGAGTGTTTACGAGCAGTACTTC. Translating it yields CASTLTSGSVYEQYF. This chain connects TRBV6-5 to TRBJ2-7, with 12 positions matching TRBD2. The CDR3 runs to 15 residues. Germline lookup yields CDR1 MNHEY and CDR2 SVGAGI. V shed 7 bases, J shed 4 bases, and the junction held 8 bases outside the gene matches.

This rearrangement joins TRBV7-2 to TRBJ2-1, with 9 bases fitting TRBD2. The CDR3 loop spans 15 amino acids. J gave up 6 bases and V 3 bases, and 6 bases lay outside the gene matches. Germline CDR1 and CDR2: SGHTA and FQGNSA. CDR3 in DNA: TGTGCCAGCAGCTTCCGACTAGCGGTCACCAATGAGCAGTTCTTC. Its translation: CASSFRLAVTNEQFF.

This chain links TRBV12-3 or TRBV12-4 with TRBJ2-1; D is undetermined. V dropped 2 bases and J dropped 7 bases, with 9 bases sitting between them. There are 13 residues in the CDR3. CDR3 nucleotides: TGTGCCAGCAGTTTAAGATGGACGAATGAGCAGTTCTTC. It codes for CASSLRWTNEQFF.

This clonotype appeared many times. V and J are TRBV11-1 and TRBJ2-1, with a possible D match to TRBD1 (6 bases). Trimming pared 2 bases from V and 7 bases from J, leaving 15 bases between. Looked up from germline, CDR1 is SGHAT and CDR2 is FQDESV (reference sequence). This CDR3 comprises 15 residues. The CDR3, as DNA: TGTGCCAGCAGCTTATTCCGGGGCGGACAGAATGAGCAGTTCTTC. This encodes CASSLFRGGQNEQFF.

This clonotype appeared a few times. This chain links TRBV9 with TRBJ2-3, with 12 bases that match TRBD2. Germline loops: CDR1 SGDLS, CDR2 YYNGEE. The CDR3 is 16 residues long. J lost 4 bases, V lost 2 bases, and 5 bases had no gene match. The CDR3 region has the DNA TGTGCCAGCAGCGTTACTAGCGGGAGGTCGGCAGATACGCAGTATTTT. Translated: CASSVTSGRSADTQYF.

This clonotype has only a few counts. The rearrangement uses TRBV9 and TRBJ2-7; D unresolved. This CDR3 spans 15 amino acids. The V end was cut by 0 bases, the J end by 0 bases, with 10 bases between. Germline loops: CDR1 SGDLS, CDR2 YYNGEE. The CDR3 DNA follows: TGTGCCAGCAGCGTAGCGGGTGGCAGCTCCTACGAGCAGTACTTC. Translating it yields CASSVAGGSSYEQYF.

This clonotype was recorded a few times. The chain employs TRBV27 and TRBJ2-7; D possibly uses TRBD1 or TRBD2 (5 bases each). V was cut by 5 bases and J by 3 bases, with 17 bases left in between. The CDR3 is made up of 15 amino acids. Germline V CDR1 and CDR2: MNHEY, SMNVEV (reference sequence). As DNA, the CDR3 is TGTGCCAGCAGTCCTCTCGGGGCGGAGGTCTACGAGCAGTACTTC. It encodes CASSPLGAEVYEQYF.

Only a few counts were recorded for this clonotype. The CDR3: CAISKEYEQYF. CDR3 coding DNA: TGTGCCATCAGTAAAGAGTACGAGCAGTACTTC. V and J are TRBV10-3 and TRBJ2-7; D unresolved. CDR1 is ENHRY and CDR2 is SYGVKD in the germline V gene. This CDR3 region has 11 residues. V dropped 5 bases and J dropped 4 bases, with 6 bases sitting between them.

There are a few counts of this clonotype. The V and J genes are TRBV7-2 and TRBJ2-1; D is tentatively TRBD1 or TRBD2 (6 bases each). The CDR3 is 17 residues long. Trimming took 3 bases from V and 0 from J, leaving 15 bases between them. The germline gives CDR1 SGHTA, CDR2 FQGNSA. This CDR3 reads CASSLGGHWYSYNEQFF. CDR3 DNA sequence: TGTGCCAGCAGCTTGGGGGGACACTGGTACTCCTACAATGAGCAGTTCTTC.

The chain uses TRBV29-1 and TRBJ1-1; 12 nucleotides agree with TRBD1. Per the germline V gene, CDR1 is SQVTM and CDR2 is ANQGSEA. The CDR3 has 13 residues. The junction had 6 bases not matched to a gene; V was cut back by 6 bases and J by 7 bases. CDR3 protein: CSVVGQGAGEAFF. DNA of the CDR3: TGCAGCGTAGTGGGACAGGGGGCCGGTGAAGCTTTCTTT.

Turning to this clonotype: It may be a read error: a sequence one base away is much more abundant. Since the CDR3 does not end with the conserved phenylalanine or tryptophan, this likely comes from a read error. In nucleotides, the CDR3 is TGTGCCATCAGTGAGCGTGGACGGAGTAGGAATGAGCAGTTCCTC. It codes for CAISERGRSRNEQFL. The V gene is TRBV10-3, the J gene TRBJ2-1; D remains ambiguous. This CDR3 region has 15 residues. Per germline, CDR1 ENHRY and CDR2 SYGVKD. With 2 bases removed from V and 7 bases from J, the gap between germline ends came to 15 bases.

This chain joins TRBV3-1 and TRBJ2-2; unclear D gene. Germline V gene lookup returns CDR1 LGHDT and CDR2 YNNKEL (reference sequence). Trimming pared 0 bases from V and 6 bases from J, leaving 8 bases between. The CDR3 has 14 amino acids. The DNA for the CDR3 is TGTGCCAGCAGCCAAGATTCTGGGCCCGGGGAGCTGTTTTTT. Its protein is CASSQDSGPGELFF.

This clonotype was observed a few times. The V and J genes are TRBV6-6 and TRBJ1-3; possibly TRBD1 for D (5 bases). The CDR3 is 14 amino acids. Germline CDR1 and CDR2: MNHNY and SVGAGI (reference sequence). Deletions cut 6 bases from V and 4 bases from J, with 13 bases between. The DNA of the CDR3 is TGTGCCAGCAGCCGTACAGGTGCCGGAAACACCATATATTTT. This gives the protein CASSRTGAGNTIYF.

The CDR3: CASSYEASGTNEQFF. The DNA of the CDR3 is TGTGCCAGCAGTTACGAAGCTAGCGGGACGAATGAGCAGTTCTTC. This chain uses TRBV6-5 with TRBJ2-1; 9 bases align to TRBD2. CDR1 and CDR2 from the germline V gene are MNHEY and SVGAGI. This CDR3 contains 15 residues. J lost 7 bases, V lost 2 bases, and 6 bases had no gene match.

The rearrangement joins TRBV24-1 to TRBJ2-3; 10 positions agree with TRBD1. Germline lookup yields CDR1 KGHDR and CDR2 SFDVKD. V shed 3 bases, J shed 5 bases, and the junction held 10 bases outside the gene matches. The CDR3 has 17 amino acids. The CDR3 nucleotides read TGTGCCACCAGTGATGCTAGACAGGGGGCGTATGGAGATACGCAGTATTTT. Amino acids: CATSDARQGAYGDTQYF.